The 15 T cell receptor beta chains below come from one sample, sequenced in a study of blood T cell repertoires in COVID-19. Some clones are missing from TCRdb's copy, which holds only in-frame ones; the method was immunoSEQ multiplex PCR. The sample shows some 150,000 clones, roughly 85% of them seen only once. Sequenced material: PBMCs or T cells enriched from blood (not recorded which). The source of these receptors is a woman aged 45-65 years who had recovered from COVID-19.

The chain uses TRBV9 and TRBJ2-3; no clear D gene. The CDR3 consists of 13 residues. The V gene lost 0 bases and the J gene lost 2 bases, with 4 bases spanning the gap. Germline V gene sequence: CDR1 SGDLS, CDR2 YYNGEE. The CDR3 protein is CASSVDNTDTQYF. The CDR3 region has the DNA TGTGCCAGCAGCGTAGATAACACAGATACGCAGTATTTT.

By sample fraction, this clone is medium-sized. The chain employs TRBV7-3 and TRBJ1-2, with a possible D match to TRBD1 (6 bases). This CDR3 comprises 13 residues. With 1 base removed from V and 9 bases from J, the gap between germline ends came to 12 bases. The germline gives CDR1 SGHTA, CDR2 FQGTGA. The CDR3 DNA sequence: TGTGCCAGCAGCTTAAAAGGGGGATCTAGCTACACCTTC. Encoded protein: CASSLKGGSSYTF.

This clone appeared once. This chain connects TRBV7-8 to TRBJ2-7, with 8 positions matching TRBD1. There are 12 residues in the CDR3. Unmatched junction bases numbered 4, after V lost 7 bases and J lost 5 bases. Germline V CDR1 and CDR2: SGHVS, FQNEAQ. The CDR3: CASMVRGHEQYF. The DNA of the CDR3 is TGTGCCAGCATGGTCAGGGGGCACGAGCAGTACTTC.

V is TRBV28 and J is TRBJ1-2, with D maybe TRBD1 (6 bases). This CDR3 is built from 16 residues. Looked up from germline, CDR1 is MDHEN and CDR2 is SYDVKM. V was clipped by 5 bases and J by 4 bases, with 20 bases between them. The CDR3 DNA is TGTGCCAGCAGTCGTTGGGGTCAGGGGTCTTCCTATGGCTACACCTTC. The encoded protein is CASSRWGQGSSYGYTF.

The rearrangement joins TRBV27 to TRBJ2-2; 7 nucleotides agree with TRBD1. Germline V gives CDR1 MNHEY, CDR2 SMNVEV (reference sequence). V shed 4 bases and J 3 bases; nucleotides not matched to a gene: 8. The CDR3 totals 16 residues. CDR3 in amino acids: CASSSLQGWDTGELFF. The CDR3 coding sequence is TGTGCCAGCAGTTCATTACAGGGGTGGGACACCGGGGAGCTGTTTTTT.

This rearrangement joins TRBV19 to TRBJ1-1, with 10 bases identical to TRBD1. V lost 5 bases to trimming and J lost 1 base; unmatched junction nucleotides: 7. In germline, CDR1 is LNHDA, CDR2 SQIVND (reference sequence). The CDR3 is 16 residues long. CDR3 nucleotide sequence: TGTGCCAGTAGTCTCTCCGGACAGGGGGGGAACACTGAAGCTTTCTTT. Amino acid sequence: CASSLSGQGGNTEAFF. Looking up the rest from reference TRBV19 and TRBJ1-1 gives the full variable domain: DGGITQSPKYLFRKEGQNVTLSCEQNLNHDAMYWYRQDPGQGLRLIYYSQIVNDFQKGDIAEGYSVSREKKESFPLTVTSAQKNPTAFYLCASSLSGQGGNTEAFFGQGTRLTVV.

The J gene is TRBJ2-5, the V gene TRBV6-1; 9 positions agree with TRBD2. CDR3 length equals 20 residues. The V segment lost 2 bases and the J segment 4 bases; nucleotides outside the gene matches: 20. Germline V gene sequence: CDR1 MNHNS, CDR2 SASEGT. The CDR3 region has the DNA TGTGCCAGCAGTGAACATCCAGCGGGGGGCCAGGGGGATTTTCGAGAGACCCAGTACTTC. This gives the protein CASSEHPAGGQGDFRETQYF.

There are a few counts of this clone. This chain uses TRBV5-4 with TRBJ2-2, with 8 bases aligning to TRBD2. This CDR3 is 15 amino acids long. Germline CDR1 reads SGHNT; CDR2 reads YYREEE (reference sequence). V shed 0 bases, J shed 3 bases, and the junction held 1 base outside the gene matches. CDR3 amino acids: CASSLVAGHTGELFF. In DNA form, the CDR3 reads TGTGCCAGCAGCTTGGTAGCGGGGCACACCGGGGAGCTGTTTTTT. The variable domain in full, completed from reference TRBV5-4 and TRBJ2-2, reads ETGVTQSPTHLIKTRGQQVTLRCSSQSGHNTVSWYQQALGQGPQFIFQYYREEENGRGNFPPRFSGLQFPNYSSELNVNALELDDSALYLCASSLVAGHTGELFFGEGSRLTVL.

J is TRBJ2-3 and V is TRBV18; D uncertain. The V gene lost 5 bases and the J gene lost 4 bases, with 7 bases spanning the gap. Per the germline V gene, CDR1 is KGHSH and CDR2 is LQKENI. CDR3 size: 12 residues. The chain's CDR3 is CASSTTADTQYF. CDR3 nucleotide sequence: TGTGCCAGCTCAACCACGGCAGATACGCAGTATTTT.

V is TRBV28 and J is TRBJ2-7; a weak D match, TRBD2 (5 bases). Per germline, CDR1 MDHEN and CDR2 SYDVKM. This CDR3 has 16 residues. V lost 3 bases and J lost 0, with 15 bases in between. CDR3 in amino acids: CASSLIGPSPSYEQYF. CDR3 nucleotides: TGTGCCAGCAGTTTGATAGGTCCTAGCCCCTCCTACGAGCAGTACTTC.

This chain links TRBV19 with TRBJ1-1, with D tentatively TRBD1 (5 bases). Germline CDR1 reads LNHDA; CDR2 reads SQIVND (reference sequence). The CDR3 runs to 14 residues. V gave up 4 bases and J gave up 7 bases, with 16 bases separating them. The CDR3 here is CASSSDSRAVEAFF. Written as DNA, the CDR3 is TGTGCCAGTAGTAGTGATTCCAGGGCGGTTGAAGCTTTCTTT.

The genes are TRBV4-2 and TRBJ1-5; 7 positions match TRBD1. The CDR3 spans 12 residues. Trimming cost V 6 bases and J 6 bases; bases outside gene matches: 2. Germline V lookup: CDR1 LGHNA, CDR2 YNFKEQ. The CDR3 sequence is CASRPGGQPQHF. The CDR3 DNA reads TGTGCCAGCAGGCCAGGGGGTCAGCCCCAGCATTTT.

J is TRBJ1-2 and V is TRBV18; 9 nucleotides line up with TRBD1. The CDR3 runs to 15 residues. Unmatched junction bases numbered 9, after V lost 5 bases and J lost 5 bases. CDR1 is KGHSH, CDR2 LQKENI, per germline. The CDR3 reads CASSSNPGQGYGYTF. DNA of the CDR3: TGTGCCAGCTCATCCAACCCGGGACAGGGATATGGCTACACCTTC.

The chain uses TRBV11-2 and TRBJ2-5; no clear D. The CDR3 totals 14 residues. Trimming pared 5 bases from V and 1 base from J, leaving 11 bases between. Per germline, CDR1 SGHAT and CDR2 FQNNGV. In DNA form, the CDR3 reads TGTGCCAGCAGCATTGTCCGGGTCCAAGAGACCCAGTACTTC. Amino acids: CASSIVRVQETQYF.

This clone was seen just once. V gene TRBV28 combines with J gene TRBJ2-1; no clear D gene. This CDR3 spans 15 amino acids. CDR1 is MDHEN and CDR2 is SYDVKM in the germline V gene. V lost 5 bases, J lost 5 bases, and 16 bases lay in between. The CDR3 sequence is CASSTHHPSDNEQFF. CDR3 nucleotides: TGTGCCAGCAGTACGCACCACCCGTCGGACAATGAGCAGTTCTTC.